The 20 T cell receptor beta chains reported below all come from one sample, sequenced in a study of T cell responses to AZD1222 COVID-19 vaccine. Assay used: immunoSEQ multiplex PCR; TCRdb lists only in-frame clones, some missing. The repertoire holds just under 90,000 clones, with around nine tenths as singletons. The specimen was peripheral blood, collected on day 0 of MenACWY control vaccination. These receptors all stem from an adult in good health.

The chain has TRBV5-6 and TRBJ1-4; D uncertain. This CDR3 region has 16 residues. Deletions cut 4 bases from V and 3 bases from J, with 16 bases between. CDR1 is SGHDT and CDR2 is YYEEEE in the germline V gene. The CDR3 DNA sequence: TGTGCCAGCAGCCGCGAAGGGAATATGGCTAATGAAAAACTGTTTTTT. It codes for CASSREGNMANEKLFF.

The chain is built from TRBV5-1 and TRBJ1-6; weak D call: TRBD1 (5 bases). This CDR3 is built from 16 residues. Germline loops: CDR1 SGHRS, CDR2 YFSETQ. The ends were cut back, 0 bases at V and 5 bases at J, with 12 bases in the middle. The chain's CDR3 is CASSLGRVQDNSPLHF. In DNA form, the CDR3 reads TGCGCCAGCAGCTTGGGCAGGGTCCAGGATAATTCACCCCTCCACTTT.

This clone showed up just once. The CDR3 reads CASSPGGVVTEAFF. The CDR3 region has the DNA TGTGCCAGCAGCCCAGGGGGGGTAGTGACTGAAGCTTTCTTT. The V call is TRBV3-1 (or the pseudogene TRBV3-2), the J call TRBJ1-1, with 7 bases that match TRBD1. V lost 4 bases to trimming and J lost 5 bases; unmatched junction nucleotides: 7. The CDR3 loop spans 14 amino acids. CDR1 is LGHDT and CDR2 is YNNKEL in the germline V gene (reference sequence).

CDR3 sequence reads: CASSFGASISSYNEQFF. In DNA, the CDR3 is TGTGCCAGCAGCTTCGGGGCCTCAATTAGCTCCTACAATGAGCAGTTCTTC. The V and J genes are TRBV7-8 and TRBJ2-1; D may match TRBD1 or TRBD2 (5 bases each). V was trimmed by 3 bases and J by 0 bases, leaving 15 bases between them. The CDR3 spans 17 residues. Germline V lookup: CDR1 SGHVS, CDR2 FQNEAQ. Looking up the rest from reference TRBV7-8 and TRBJ2-1 gives the full variable domain: GAGVSQSPRYKVAKRGQDVALRCDPISGHVSLFWYQQALGQGPEFLTYFQNEAQLDKSGLPSDRFFAERPEGSVSTLKIQRTQQEDSAVYLCASSFGASISSYNEQFFGPGTRLTVL.

The rearrangement joins TRBV18 to TRBJ2-3, with a possible D match to TRBD1 (5 bases). CDR1 KGHSH and CDR2 LQKENI come from the germline V gene. The CDR3 spans 15 residues. Trimming shortened V by 5 bases and J by 1 base, and 13 bases separated the two germline ends. CDR3 loop: CASSGAFPRTDTQYF. The CDR3 nucleotides are TGTGCCAGCTCAGGGGCTTTCCCCCGCACAGATACGCAGTATTTT.

The chain carries TRBV19 and TRBJ2-7, with 8 bases matching TRBD1. This CDR3 has 16 amino acids. CDR1 is LNHDA and CDR2 is SQIVND in the germline V gene (reference sequence). The V gene end was trimmed by 2 bases and the J gene end by 1 base; junction bases not matched to a gene: 7. In nucleotides, the CDR3 is TGTGCCAGTAGTATATCGGGACAGGCCCCTTCCTACGAGCAGTACTTC. Protein sequence: CASSISGQAPSYEQYF.

V usage is TRBV14 and J usage is TRBJ1-4; D not resolved. V was cut by 6 bases and J by 4 bases, with 12 bases left in between. Looked up from germline, CDR1 is SGHDN and CDR2 is FVKESK. This CDR3 region has 14 residues. The CDR3 spells CASSLASGNEKLFF. The CDR3 coding sequence is TGTGCCAGCAGTCTAGCTTCCGGTAATGAAAAACTGTTTTTT.

This chain links TRBV28 with TRBJ1-2; TRBD1 is a possible D gene (5 bases). Germline loops: CDR1 MDHEN, CDR2 SYDVKM. Trimming stripped 3 bases from V and 4 bases from J, with 12 bases between. The CDR3 contains 14 residues. The CDR3 nucleotides read TGTGCCAGCAGTTTCGAGGGGCAAGTCTATGGCTACACCTTC. Residues: CASSFEGQVYGYTF.

The chain combines TRBV30 with TRBJ1-6; tentative D call: TRBD1 (5 bases). V shed 0 bases and J shed 11 bases, with 17 bases lying between them. The V gene's germline CDR1 is GTSNPN and CDR2 SVGIG (reference sequence). There are 15 residues in the CDR3. This chain's CDR3 is CAWSVGTGVWTPLHF. CDR3 sequence (DNA): TGTGCCTGGAGTGTGGGGACCGGCGTTTGGACACCCCTCCACTTT.

This chain links TRBV7-6 with TRBJ1-1; D ambiguous. The CDR3 has 11 amino acids. Germline-derived CDR1 and CDR2 are SGHVS and FNYEAQ. Trimming took off 10 bases at V and 3 bases at J, with 9 bases between the two ends. CDR3 coding DNA: TGTGCCACCACTCGAGACACTGAAGCTTTCTTT. This gives the protein CATTRDTEAFF.

The rearrangement joins TRBV7-2 to TRBJ1-5; 7 nucleotides line up with TRBD1. The CDR3 has 14 amino acids. Unmatched junction bases numbered 8, after V lost 5 bases and J lost 7 bases. Germline-derived CDR1 and CDR2 are SGHTA and FQGNSA. CDR3 in amino acids: CASSPTGLLQPQHF. The CDR3 region has the DNA TGTGCCAGCAGCCCGACAGGGTTGTTGCAGCCCCAGCATTTT.

This chain links TRBV5-1 with TRBJ2-2; D is uncertain. The germline V and J ends were trimmed by 0 bases and 0 bases, with 6 bases remaining between them. Germline CDR1 is SGHRS and CDR2 is YFSETQ. This CDR3 is 15 amino acids long. The CDR3 region is CASSLVEPNTGELFF. Here the CDR3 DNA reads TGCGCCAGCAGCTTGGTTGAACCGAACACCGGGGAGCTGTTTTTT.

This rearrangement joins TRBV4-2 to TRBJ1-2; D ambiguous. Germline CDR1 LGHNA, CDR2 YNFKEQ. V lost 0 bases to trimming and J lost 4 bases, with 12 bases between them. This CDR3 is 15 amino acids long. Here the CDR3 reads CASSQDSQLSYGYTF. The CDR3 DNA is TGTGCCAGCAGCCAAGATTCACAACTGAGCTATGGCTACACCTTC.

The chain has TRBV6-1 and TRBJ2-7; D may correspond to TRBD1 or TRBD2 (5 bases each). V was clipped by 2 bases and J by 2 bases, with 13 bases between them. The CDR3 contains 15 residues. In germline, CDR1 is MNHNS, CDR2 SASEGT. This CDR3 is CASSEYWDGPYEQYF. CDR3 in DNA: TGTGCCAGCAGTGAATATTGGGACGGACCCTACGAGCAGTACTTC.

The chain uses TRBV7-2 and TRBJ2-2; no firm D call. The CDR3 loop spans 13 amino acids. Germline CDR1 and CDR2: SGHTA and FQGNSA. Trimming took off 3 bases at V and 5 bases at J, with 7 bases between the two ends. The CDR3 nucleotides read TGTGCCAGCAGCTTGACCAATACCGGGGAGCTGTTTTTT. Amino acid sequence: CASSLTNTGELFF.

The V gene is TRBV19, the J gene TRBJ2-7, with D possibly being TRBD1 (7 bases). CDR1 LNHDA and CDR2 SQIVND come from the germline V gene (reference sequence). The CDR3 contains 13 residues. With 5 bases removed from V and 2 bases from J, the gap between germline ends came to 10 bases. This CDR3 is CASSSGGTYEQYF. For the CDR3, the DNA is TGTGCCAGTAGTTCAGGGGGGACCTACGAGCAGTACTTC.

The rearrangement uses TRBV5-1 and TRBJ1-3, with TRBD1 identical over 7 bases. The V segment lost 0 bases and the J segment 2 bases; nucleotides outside the gene matches: 2. The CDR3 is made up of 15 amino acids. The V gene's germline CDR1 is SGHRS and CDR2 YFSETQ. The CDR3, as DNA: TGCGCCAGCAGCTTGGCCGGGACAGCTGGAAACACCATATATTTT. Amino acids: CASSLAGTAGNTIYF.

This chain uses TRBV5-6 with TRBJ1-2, with 7 bases lining up with TRBD1. Germline-derived CDR1 and CDR2 are SGHDT and YYEEEE. V gave up 5 bases and J gave up 6 bases; unmatched junction bases: 10. CDR3 length: 14 amino acids. CDR3 sequence reads: CASRLDRDLDGYTF. The DNA of the CDR3 is TGTGCCAGCAGACTTGACAGGGACTTAGATGGCTACACCTTC.

This clone was seen only once. This rearrangement joins TRBV28 to TRBJ1-3, with no clear D. This CDR3 region has 13 residues. In germline, CDR1 is MDHEN, CDR2 SYDVKM. Trimming shortened V by 3 bases and J by 4 bases, and 7 bases separated the two germline ends. Here the CDR3 DNA reads TGTGCCAGCAGTTTGACACAGGGAAACACCATATATTTT. Amino acid sequence: CASSLTQGNTIYF.

This chain connects TRBV14 to TRBJ1-2; 9 bases map to TRBD1. The CDR3 is 13 residues long. The V and J ends lost 11 bases and 2 bases, in that order; junction bases with no gene match: 6. From germline, CDR1 is SGHDN and CDR2 FVKESK. The CDR3 DNA reads as TGTGCCGGAGGGGACAGGGTGAACTATGGCTACACCTTC. Translated: CAGGDRVNYGYTF.